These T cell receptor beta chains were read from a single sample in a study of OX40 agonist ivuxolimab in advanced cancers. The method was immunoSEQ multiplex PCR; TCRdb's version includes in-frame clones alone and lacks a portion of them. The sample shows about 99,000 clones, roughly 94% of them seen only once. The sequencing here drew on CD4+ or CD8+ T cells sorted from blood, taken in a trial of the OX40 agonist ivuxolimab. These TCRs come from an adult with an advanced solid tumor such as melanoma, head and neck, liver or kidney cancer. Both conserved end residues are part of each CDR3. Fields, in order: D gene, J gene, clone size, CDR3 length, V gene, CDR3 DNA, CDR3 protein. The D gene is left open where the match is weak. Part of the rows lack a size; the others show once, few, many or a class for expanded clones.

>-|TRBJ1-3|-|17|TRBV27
TGTGCCAGCAGTTTAAACCAGGGACCTGGCTCTGGAAACACCATATATTTT
CASSLNQGPGSGNTIYF
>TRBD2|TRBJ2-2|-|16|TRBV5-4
TGTGCCAGCAGCTTGGCTGCGGGAGCGAACACCGGGGAGCTGTTTTTT
CASSLAAGANTGELFF
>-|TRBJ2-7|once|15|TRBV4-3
TGCGCCAGCAGCCAGACACGGTTAGGTGGCTACGAGCAGTACTTC
CASSQTRLGGYEQYF
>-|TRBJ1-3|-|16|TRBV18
TGTGCCAGCTCAGCCTCGGGGGGCGTCTCTGGAAACACCATATATTTT
CASSASGGVSGNTIYF
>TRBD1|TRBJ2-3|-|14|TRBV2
TGTGCCAGCAGAGCCCCGGGACAGACAGATACGCAGTATTTT
CASRAPGQTDTQYF
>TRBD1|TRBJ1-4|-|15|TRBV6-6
TGTGCCAGCAGTCCCGGACAGGCCGGGGCTGAAAAACTGTTTTTT
CASSPGQAGAEKLFF
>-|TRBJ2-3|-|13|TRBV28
TGTGCCAGCAGTTTTTCCGTCCCCGATACGCAGTATTTT
CASSFSVPDTQYF
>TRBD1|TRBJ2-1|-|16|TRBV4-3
TGCGCCAGCAGCCGTCTCGGGACAGGGGGCTACAATGAGCAGTTCTTC
CASSRLGTGGYNEQFF
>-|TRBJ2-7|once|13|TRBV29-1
TGCAGCGTTGAAGGGGATTCTTCCTACGAGCAGTACTTC
CSVEGDSSYEQYF
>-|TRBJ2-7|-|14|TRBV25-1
TGTGCCAGCAGTGAACGGCTACGTCGGGGCGAGCAGTACTTC
CASSERLRRGEQYF
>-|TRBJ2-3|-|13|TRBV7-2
TGTGCCAGCAGCTCCGCTGGTAAAGATACGCAGTATTTT
CASSSAGKDTQYF
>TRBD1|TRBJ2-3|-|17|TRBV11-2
TGTGCCAGCAGCCGCCTCCATGGGACAGGAGCCCCAGATACGCAGTATTTT
CASSRLHGTGAPDTQYF
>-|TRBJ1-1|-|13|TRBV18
TGTGCCAGCTCACCAGGGGAGCGCGCTGAAGCTTTCTTT
CASSPGERAEAFF
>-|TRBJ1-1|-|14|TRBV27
TGTGCCAGCAGTTTAATTGGAATGAACACTGAAGCTTTCTTT
CASSLIGMNTEAFF
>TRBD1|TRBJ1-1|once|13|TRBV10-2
TGCGCCGTCTCGACAGGGTTGGCCACTGAAGCTTTCTTT
CAVSTGLATEAFF
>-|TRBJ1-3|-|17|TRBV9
TGTGCCAGCAGCGTATTCCCCGGGCCGAGCTCTGGAAACACCATATATTTT
CASSVFPGPSSGNTIYF
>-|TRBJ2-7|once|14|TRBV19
TGTGCCAGTAGTAATCGCTACAGAAACTACGAGCAGTACTTC
CASSNRYRNYEQYF
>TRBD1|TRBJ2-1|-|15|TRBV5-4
TGTGCCAGCAGCTTGGGTGGGACAGTGTACAATGAGCAGTTCTTC
CASSLGGTVYNEQFF
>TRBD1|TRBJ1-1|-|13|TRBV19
TGTGCCAGTAGTATTGACAGGGGGAATGAAGCTTTCTTT
CASSIDRGNEAFF
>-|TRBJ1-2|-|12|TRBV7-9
TGTGCCAGCAGCTCGGACAGCTATGGCTACACCTTC
CASSSDSYGYTF
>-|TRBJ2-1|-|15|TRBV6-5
TGTGCCAGCAGTTACGGAGGGACCAACCTGAATGAGCAGTTCTTC
CASSYGGTNLNEQFF
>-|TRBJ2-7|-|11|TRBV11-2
TGTGCCAGCACCCCTTCCTACGAGCAGTACTTC
CASTPSYEQYF
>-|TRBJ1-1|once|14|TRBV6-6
TGTGCCAGCAGTTACGGGGGGACGAACACTGAAGCTTTCTTT
CASSYGGTNTEAFF
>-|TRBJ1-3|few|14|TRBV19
TGTGCCGCTAAACCGGGATCTGCGGGAAACACCATATATTTT
CAAKPGSAGNTIYF
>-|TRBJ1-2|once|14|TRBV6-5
TGTGCCGGCAGTTACCGGGATCTCGGCTATGGCTACACCTTC
CAGSYRDLGYGYTF
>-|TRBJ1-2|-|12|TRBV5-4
TGTGCCAGCAGCTTCTCCCCTCTTGGCTACACCTTC
CASSFSPLGYTF
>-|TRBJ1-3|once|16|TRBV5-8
TGTGCCAGCAGCTTGTACGTGGGGGCCTCTGGAAACACCATATATTTT
CASSLYVGASGNTIYF
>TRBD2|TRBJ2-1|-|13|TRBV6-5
TGTGCCAGCAGTCCCGGGGGGGGAAATGAGCAGTTCTTC
CASSPGGGNEQFF
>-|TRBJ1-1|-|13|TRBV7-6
TGTGCCAGCAGCTTTCAGGTGAACACTGAAGCTTTCTTT
CASSFQVNTEAFF
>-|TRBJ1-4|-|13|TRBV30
TGTGCCTGGAGCAAGGGAGGGGGATCGGAACTGTTTTTT
CAWSKGGGSELFF
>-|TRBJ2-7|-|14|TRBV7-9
TGTGCCAGCAGTCCGAACCCCAGGGGCTACGAGCAGTACTTC
CASSPNPRGYEQYF
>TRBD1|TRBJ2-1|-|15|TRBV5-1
TGCGCCAGCAGCTTACAGGGGGCAGAGTACGATGAGCAGTTCTTC
CASSLQGAEYDEQFF
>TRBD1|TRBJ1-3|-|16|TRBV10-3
TGTGCCATCAGTGAGCCGACAGGGGCCGCTGGAAACACCATATATTTT
CAISEPTGAAGNTIYF
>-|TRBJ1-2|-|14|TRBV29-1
TGCAGCGTTGAAGATCGGGTCCGCAGGGAAGGCTACACCTTC
CSVEDRVRREGYTF